This T cell receptor beta chain is drawn from a study of human T cells and chemical hapten exposure. The CDR3 covers 13 residues. Trimming removed 2 bases from V and 3 bases from J, with 7 bases in between. In germline, CDR1 is MNHEY, CDR2 SVGEGT. In the case of this clonotype: The antigen remains unidentified.

The library labeled individual cDNA molecules by adding unique molecular identifiers to them. How the authors handled the data: Sample TCR totals centred on a median of roughly 96,000, ranging about 20,000 to 750,000. TCRdb re-derived calls from the RACE reads in MiXCR, one entry per CDR3 protein. What appears here as the V and J calls and clone size reflects TCRdb's work, not the paper's. The table has roughly 250,000 distinct CDR3 sequences, about 9% seen once. Overall study findings and caveats: More PT1 expanded TCRs went with higher patch test scores. Healthy people's immune response may differ from that of the donors, who had alopecia.

Time point: pre-sensitization, week 0. The treatment denotes: therapeutic diphenylcyclopropenone sensitization with weekly scalp DPC. The clonotype was recovered from a woman between 40 and 50 years old with alopecia areata. Some clones in this sample may be carry-over from other donors' samples. The starting material was whole blood, obtained in connection with sensitization to the hapten diphenylcyclopropenone (DPC). The rearrangement links TRBV6-2 or TRBV6-3 to TRBJ1-1; D ambiguous. The CDR3: CASSYLQYTEAFF. In DNA form, the CDR3 reads TGTGCCAGCAGTTACCTACAGTACACTGAAGCTTTCTTT.